This T cell receptor (beta chain) stems from a study of CD8+ T cells in alopecia areata. Findings of the study overall: Patients shared TCRs less clearly than mice did, possibly owing to HLA.

This clone was observed a few times. Antigen unknown. Germline V gene lookup returns CDR1 LGHNT and CDR2 FRNRAP. The CDR3 totals 11 residues. The germline V and J ends were trimmed by 5 bases and 3 bases, with 4 bases remaining between them. It was cDNA, reverse transcribed from extracted RNA, that served as the sequencing template. This table comes from immunoSEQ multiplex PCR, and its TCRdb copy is limited to in-frame clones, with some not included. The sample lists more than 200,000 clones, under 70% seen once, with 1% to 1.5% in the top ten. In alopecia areata patients, both lesional scalp punch biopsies and peripheral blood were collected. Cell sorting on a FACSAria was used to separate CD4+ and CD8+ T cells from the PBMCs.

The rearrangement links TRBV12-5 to TRBJ2-5, with D unclear. The TCR originated in a human donor with alopecia areata. The sample was CD4+ T cells sorted from blood, taken at week 0. CDR3 sequence reads: CASGPEETQYF. The CDR3 DNA reads TGTGCTAGTGGTCCGGAAGAGACCCAGTACTTC.